These T cell receptor beta chains were read from a single sample in a study of human T cells and chemical hapten exposure. TCRdb recomputed calls from the RACE reads with MiXCR, one row per CDR3 protein. Among about 84,000 distinct CDR3 sequences listed, roughly 10% were seen once. The specimen comprised whole blood, sampled in connection with sensitization to the hapten diphenylcyclopropenone (DPC). These receptors were taken from a woman in her 30s with alopecia areata. Some clones in this sample may be carry-over from other donors' samples. Both conserved end residues are trimmed from each CDR3. Size is stated for part of the rows, as once, few or many counts, or as a class when the clone is expanded.

J gene	clone size	V gene	CDR3 protein
TRBJ2-2	-	TRBV3-1	ASTRTGELF
TRBJ2-7	few	TRBV29-1	SVTGANTYEQY
TRBJ2-1	many	TRBV5-4	ASSLGQGAEQF
TRBJ1-1	few	TRBV6-2/TRBV6-3	ASSSGGGMNTEAF
TRBJ2-7	many	TRBV11-2	ASGGQENYEQY
TRBJ2-7	many	TRBV27	ASRQGATYEQY
TRBJ2-7	many	TRBV7-3	ASSPQGQGRDEQY
TRBJ1-6	-	TRBV6-5	ASSRDRAGPLH
TRBJ2-3	few	TRBV24-1	ATSGSPSTDTQY
TRBJ2-7	-	TRBV19	ASSTGTATYEQY
TRBJ1-1	many	TRBV7-9	ASSFDGGITEAF
TRBJ2-3	-	TRBV11-2	ASSLNGGFADTQY
TRBJ1-1	few	TRBV7-5	ISVSEALPGGETPEAF
TRBJ1-2	many	TRBV10-3	AISESGEYGYT
TRBJ2-7	-	TRBV6-2/TRBV6-3	ASSSWTGGSYEQY
TRBJ2-7	many	TRBV6-5	ASSYYSSSYEQY
TRBJ1-5	few	TRBV2	ASSSWQGAQPQH
TRBJ1-1	many	TRBV28	ASSLSPGWSTEAF
TRBJ2-5	few	TRBV28	ASSMTGAVAETQY
TRBJ1-5	many	TRBV19	ASSIWGEESQPQH
TRBJ2-7	many	TRBV18	ASSKGVGDEQY
TRBJ2-7	-	TRBV28	ATRSGGSSYEQY
TRBJ2-1	many	TRBV7-6	ASSFDLGTEQF
TRBJ2-1	few	TRBV12-3/TRBV12-4	ASSSDSQGGYPYNEQF
TRBJ2-3	-	TRBV11-3	ASSLGGGYSTDTQY
TRBJ1-5	-	TRBV20-1	SAEQGLRQPQH
TRBJ1-2	many	TRBV7-2	ASSLTSTADYGYT
TRBJ2-5	many	TRBV29-1	SVGGQFSETQY
TRBJ1-1	many	TRBV20-1	SVPNRTEAF
TRBJ1-1	few	TRBV5-6	ASSLLQGKTF
TRBJ1-6	-	TRBV5-6	ASSAGGGTNSPLH
TRBJ2-3	once	TRBV7-2	ASKDRTYTDTQY
TRBJ1-5	many	TRBV21-1	ASSNGWSFNQPQH
TRBJ1-1	-	TRBV7-9	ASSETEAF
TRBJ1-1	few	TRBV6-4	ASSDGTEAF
TRBJ2-3	-	TRBV28	ASMFTTDTQY
TRBJ2-5	few	TRBV6-6	ASSYGDGERETQY
TRBJ1-2	-	TRBV29-1	SRDGYT
TRBJ2-5	-	TRBV5-1	ASSQQGSQETQY
TRBJ2-1	many	TRBV29-1	SVEDGSPKQF
TRBJ2-6	many	TRBV24-1	ATSAGQYRRGANVLT
TRBJ1-2	many	TRBV27	ASSPVGGSYGYT
TRBJ1-4	-	TRBV5-1	ASSLAAGGPEKLF
TRBJ1-4	many	TRBV28	ASSAYGTANEKLF
TRBJ1-1	many	TRBV18	ASSPFQGGAF
TRBJ1-2	few	TRBV28	ASGAYGYT
TRBJ1-1	many	TRBV29-1	SVNGNTEAF
TRBJ2-3	many	TRBV5-1	ASSLEGLARGVDTQY
TRBJ2-7	many	TRBV7-3	ASSKTDRGAGEQY
TRBJ1-2	many	TRBV19	ASSIAQANYGYT
TRBJ1-2	many	TRBV5-6	ASSLGTGRYGYT
TRBJ1-2	few	TRBV5-4	ASSLGGNYGYT
TRBJ2-7	many	TRBV4-3	ASSQDWKGVAYEQY
TRBJ2-7	-	TRBV7-8	ASSLGRSYEQY
TRBJ2-7	many	TRBV4-3	ASSQGTGTARYEQY
TRBJ2-3	many	TRBV10-2	ASSELAGYTDTQY
TRBJ2-5	many	TRBV18	ASSQRTQETQY
TRBJ2-3	-	TRBV3-1	ASSHRGRDTQY
TRBJ2-3	many	TRBV19	ASSTGQATTDTQY